This T cell receptor (beta chain) was captured in a study of CD8 T cells in ankylosing spondylitis. Whole-study results and caveats: A TCR beta motif made of 7 to 9 highly homologous variants seemed typical of ankylosing spondylitis blood. Reactive arthritis synovial fluid and blood previously showed some of these motif variants. In ankylosing spondylitis patients, matched synovial fluid reportedly showed significant enrichment of disease-linked clones.

Library preparation for TCR beta used quantitative 5'-RACE with molecular barcodes. Each CDR3 protein is one row after TCRdb ran MiXCR on the 5' RACE reads. The sample holds 150,000 to 200,000 distinct CDR3 sequences, roughly 10% seen once. Comments on this clonotype: Its antigen remains unknown.

This CDR3 is built from 15 residues. V lost 3 bases and J lost 4; bases outside the gene matches: 5. The chain combines TRBV12-3 or TRBV12-4 with TRBJ2-3; 9 bases align to TRBD2. The sequencing input was blood, either unsorted or a sorted T cell fraction (not recorded which). The sequence was obtained from a female donor with ankylosing spondylitis or in good health (not recorded which). CDR3 residues: CASSLAGGPPDTQYF. CDR3 bases: TGTGCCAGCAGTTTGGCGGGAGGGCCCCCAGATACGCAGTATTTT.